The entry that follows covers one TCR beta chain sequence. The data belong to a study of blood T cell repertoires in COVID-19. Study details: From the United States, Italy and Spain came samples of acute and convalescent COVID-19. Sources were T cells, B-cell-depleted T cells, or PBMCs; the material itself was cDNA or gDNA.

Original analysis: For nucleated cells, counts were estimated from reference gene primer amplification. The table came from immunoSEQ multiplex PCR; TCRdb's copy has only in-frame clones and leaves some out. D and trimming were read from the DNA, whereas the V and J calls and clone size are those reported in that table. Of around 86,000 clones in the sample, under 85% are singletons; the top ten hold 29%. The trim removed 4 bases at V and 6 bases at J, leaving 6 bases unmatched. This CDR3 contains 16 residues. Germline loops: CDR1 KGHDR, CDR2 SFDVKD. The sample taken for sequencing was peripheral blood. J is TRBJ2-2 and V is TRBV24-1; TRBD2 matches 11 bases. This sequence was found in a woman older than 75 with acute or convalescent COVID-19. The CDR3 loop reads CATSDPTSGRSGELFF. DNA of the CDR3: TGTGCCACCAGTGACCCTACTAGCGGGAGATCCGGGGAGCTGTTTTTT.